Presented here are 15 T cell receptor beta chains from one specimen sequenced in a study of blood T cell repertoires in COVID-19. The protocol was immunoSEQ multiplex PCR, while the TCRdb copy is restricted to in-frame clones and leaves out a portion. The sample records 250,000 to 350,000 clones, nearly 90% being singletons. Sequenced material: PBMCs or T cells enriched from blood (not recorded which). The receptors here all came from a woman aged 45-60 years who had been exposed to COVID-19.

This clone is a singleton in its sample. This chain connects TRBV5-1 to TRBJ2-2; 14 nucleotides agree with TRBD2. V gave up 4 bases and J gave up 1 base; unmatched junction bases: 6. From germline, CDR1 is SGHRS and CDR2 YFSETQ. This CDR3 has 18 amino acids. Here the CDR3 DNA reads TGCGCCAGCAGCGGCGCCGGGACTAGCGGGGGGAACACCGGGGAGCTGTTTTTT. Translated, it gives CASSGAGTSGGNTGELFF.

The chain uses TRBV7-2 and TRBJ1-2; no clear D gene. Per the germline V gene, CDR1 is SGHTA and CDR2 is FQGNSA. V was cut by 1 base and J by 0 bases, with 9 bases left in between. The CDR3 runs to 15 residues. Written as DNA, the CDR3 is TGTGCCAGCAGCTTAGTCGGAGGGCCTAACTATGGCTACACCTTC. It translates to CASSLVGGPNYGYTF.

The V and J genes are TRBV3-1 (or the pseudogene TRBV3-2) and TRBJ1-2; unclear D gene. Trimming took 6 bases from V and 2 from J, leaving 16 bases between them. Germline lookup yields CDR1 LGHDT and CDR2 YNNKEL (reference sequence). The CDR3 sequence is 15 residues long. The CDR3 bases are TGTGCCAGCAGTCCCAGACGAGGTTTCAACTATGGCTACACCTTC. It yields the protein CASSPRRGFNYGYTF.

The chain has TRBV13 and TRBJ1-1, with 9 bases identical to TRBD1. V lost 3 bases, J lost 7 bases, and 9 bases stayed unmatched. Per germline, CDR1 PRHDT and CDR2 FYEKMQ (reference sequence). The CDR3 consists of 15 residues. The CDR3 region is CASSLGDRVIGEAFF. The DNA of the CDR3 is TGTGCCAGCAGCTTGGGGGACAGGGTGATTGGTGAAGCTTTCTTT.

The chain joins TRBV4-1 to TRBJ2-3; no reliable D call. With 4 bases removed from V and 1 base from J, the gap between germline ends came to 9 bases. CDR1 and CDR2 (germline): MGHRA, YSYEKL. This CDR3 spans 14 amino acids. This chain's CDR3 is CASSREVGTDTQYF. The CDR3 DNA is TGCGCCAGCAGCCGTGAAGTAGGCACAGATACGCAGTATTTT.

The chain recombines TRBV4-1 with TRBJ2-2, with 7 bases that match TRBD2. V lost 4 bases to trimming and J lost 4 bases; unmatched junction nucleotides: 9. The length of the CDR3 is 16 residues. Germline CDR1 reads MGHRA; CDR2 reads YSYEKL. CDR3 bases: TGCGCCAGCAGCCCGAGAGGGGCGGGGGTCACCGGGGAGCTGTTTTTT. Translated: CASSPRGAGVTGELFF.

The chain is built from TRBV7-2 and TRBJ2-7; D is unclear. With 5 bases removed from V and 0 bases from J, the gap between germline ends came to 17 bases. The germline gives CDR1 SGHTA, CDR2 FQGNSA. There are 16 residues in the CDR3. The CDR3 coding sequence is TGTGCCAGCAGCGCATCGAGCAGGATTAGCTCCTACGAGCAGTACTTC. It translates to CASSASSRISSYEQYF.

The rearrangement uses TRBV11-1 and TRBJ1-2; the D gene is possibly TRBD1 (6 bases). V was clipped by 5 bases and J by 13 bases, with 23 bases between them. CDR3 length equals 14 residues. Germline CDR1 and CDR2: SGHAT and FQDESV (reference sequence). CDR3: CASSPERERGRFTF. For the CDR3, the DNA is TGTGCCAGCAGCCCAGAGAGGGAGCGGGGGCGGTTCACCTTC.

The chain carries TRBV5-5 and TRBJ2-7; D is possibly TRBD1 (6 bases). The V end lost 3 bases, the J end lost 0 bases, and 16 bases lay between the germline ends. This CDR3 is 16 amino acids long. Germline CDR1 SGHKS, CDR2 YYEKEE (reference sequence). CDR3 residues: CASSSGTPVSSYEQYF. CDR3 bases: TGTGCCAGCAGCTCCGGGACACCCGTCAGCTCCTACGAGCAGTACTTC. Using reference TRBV5-5 and TRBJ2-7 for the parts outside the CDR3, the full variable domain is DAGVTQSPTHLIKTRGQQVTLRCSPISGHKSVSWYQQVLGQGPQFIFQYYEKEERGRGNFPDRFSARQFPNYSSELNVNALLLGDSALYLCASSSGTPVSSYEQYFGPGTRLTVT.

This clone was found once. V and J are TRBV6-5 and TRBJ1-4, with 8 bases matching TRBD1. CDR3 length: 15 residues. Germline assignment: CDR1 MNHEY and CDR2 SVGAGI. V lost 6 bases to trimming and J lost 5 bases; unmatched junction nucleotides: 8. The CDR3 reads CASRGSRGRNEKLFF. In DNA, the CDR3 is TGTGCCAGCAGAGGGAGCAGGGGGCGGAATGAAAAACTGTTTTTT.

The rearrangement uses TRBV5-1 and TRBJ2-5; 9 bases align to TRBD1. Germline-derived CDR1 and CDR2 are SGHRS and YFSETQ. The V and J ends lost 1 base and 4 bases, in that order; junction bases with no gene match: 5. The CDR3 length is 15 residues. For the CDR3, the DNA is TGCGCCAGCAGCTTGATGGGACAGGGTGGAGAGACCCAGTACTTC. Translating gives CASSLMGQGGETQYF.

The chain carries TRBV7-2 and TRBJ1-3, with D tentatively TRBD1 (6 bases). The CDR3 runs to 16 residues. V lost 6 bases and J 0 bases, leaving 15 bases between the germline ends. CDR1 is SGHTA, CDR2 FQGNSA, per germline. Here the CDR3 reads CASSSDRLSSGNTIYF. The CDR3 nucleotides read TGTGCCAGCAGTTCAGACAGGTTGAGCTCTGGAAACACCATATATTTT.

This clone was detected once. CDR3 in amino acids: CASSLEGTSGTYNEQFF. The CDR3 DNA follows: TGCGCCAGCAGCTTGGAGGGGACTAGCGGGACCTACAATGAGCAGTTCTTC. The gene calls are TRBV5-1 and TRBJ2-1, with 13 bases that match TRBD2. Looked up from germline, CDR1 is SGHRS and CDR2 is YFSETQ. V trimming: 0 bases; J trimming: 2 bases; junction bases outside the gene matches: 2. This CDR3 has 17 amino acids.

The rearrangement uses TRBV6-1 and TRBJ2-7, with 9 bases aligning to TRBD1. This CDR3 spans 16 amino acids. V was pared by 3 bases and J by 3 bases, with 9 bases of the junction left unmatched. CDR1 and CDR2 (germline): MNHNS, SASEGT. For the CDR3, the DNA is TGTGCCAGCAGTGAGTTTCGGGACAGGGCTTACTACGAGCAGTACTTC. It yields the protein CASSEFRDRAYYEQYF.

V usage is TRBV21-1 and J usage is TRBJ1-5; TRBD1, the D gene given by the table, was not confirmed from the DNA. TRBV21-1 is marked as a pseudogene. This CDR3 contains 17 residues. The CDR3 is CASSKFDSPYSNQPQHF. CDR3 DNA: TGTGCCAGCAGCAAATTTGACAGCCCTTATAGCAATCAGCCCCAGCATTTT.